This is a list of T cell receptor beta chains from one sample in a study of cytomegalovirus exposure and HLA in healthy donors. Profiled with immunoSEQ multiplex PCR; TCRdb holds only in-frame clones, not every one. The sample has 150,000 to 200,000 clones, roughly 80% seen once. Sequenced input: PBMCs. These receptors came from a young woman in good health and CMV-seronegative. Each CDR3 is given with its conserved first and last residue. A D gene is named only where the DNA matches it firmly.

V gene	D gene	CDR3 protein
TRBV28	.	CASSWGEWVFNEQFF
TRBV18	.	CASSPQTGYNEQFF
TRBV7-2	TRBD2	CASSPEGLAVHYEQYF
TRBV14	.	CASSQGARLEKLFF
TRBV5-6	.	CASSSPPKRGPYEQYF
TRBV2	.	CASSVETYNSPLHF
TRBV27	TRBD1	CASRPRMGQGAEGGRRNEQFF
TRBV2	TRBD1	CASSAIQGGNQPQHF
TRBV4-3	TRBD1	CASSQVGTGSNYGYTF
TRBV29-1	TRBD2	CSARAREGDTQYF
TRBV15	.	CATSRAGRDQETQYF
TRBV4-3	.	CASSQEKQGYMNTEAFF
TRBV7-8	TRBD1	CASSRGQGAGNTIYF
TRBV5-4	.	CASSPNKRSSYNEQFF
TRBV19	TRBD2	CASSYSGSSYNEQFF
TRBV7-2	.	CASSLAPGSSYEQYF
TRBV28	TRBD1	CASSLWTGGGGNTIYF
TRBV6-4	.	CASSDFGDTQYF
TRBV2	.	CASISRETEAFF
TRBV4-3	.	CASSQENGHFYEQYF
TRBV15	.	CATSRDRRTPRGKSEAFF
TRBV19	TRBD2	CASSIDRISGRSGRAYNEQFF
TRBV7-2	TRBD1	CASSYTYKGGTGAGHGYTF
TRBV7-9	.	CSSSSAGGYNEQFF
TRBV11-2	TRBD1	CASTLRTGFPSSGNTIYF
TRBV5-1	.	CASSRGNTGELFF
TRBV5-1	.	CASSHAGHHSGQFTDTQYF
TRBV28	TRBD2	CASSLGGAGGNEQFF
TRBV28	.	CASSLWEAAPGNTIYF
TRBV28	.	CASTYRDMNTEAFF
TRBV6-5	TRBD1	CASSYSWGQGEAFF
TRBV5-1	TRBD2	CASDRGPAGGTDTQYF
TRBV4-3	TRBD2	CASSHQAGGDTGELFF
TRBV18	.	CASSPPQAYEQYF
TRBV4-1	.	CASSQEVRVLTDTQYF
TRBV11-2	TRBD2	CASSLGLAGETQYF
TRBV6-1	TRBD2	CASSELGTRETQYF
TRBV7-6	TRBD2	CASSPGLAQSSYNEQFF
TRBV11-2	TRBD2	CASSFSGGTDTQYF
TRBV6-6	.	CASSYPDTGNTEAFF
TRBV5-6	.	CASNPTVGSGNTIYF
TRBV18	TRBD1	CASSSTGTTEAFF
TRBV27	.	CASSFLGRNQETQYF
TRBV5-4	.	CASSFGGFEQYF
TRBV15	TRBD2	CATSRDRAGGNEQYF
TRBV28	TRBD1	CASSSGQMSYEQYF
TRBV4-1	TRBD2	CASSQDSGTNNEQFF
TRBV15	TRBD1	CATSRGADRHEQYF
TRBV11-3	.	CASNLHLQGGVGELFF
TRBV7-2	TRBD1	CASSLGGTGGQGEKLFF
TRBV6-1	TRBD1	CASIVTGGTEAFF
TRBV6-5	.	CASSGTGQPQETQYF
TRBV30	.	CAWSLIGDYRNYGYTF
TRBV4-3	TRBD2	CASSPTSGDDEQFF
TRBV11-2	TRBD2	CASSLELAGGGELFF
TRBV2	.	CAGARGYGYTF
TRBV13	TRBD1	CASSSRGFGNTIYF
TRBV10-3	.	CAISEPHGSYNEQFF
TRBV7-9	.	CATAGSLNTEAFF
TRBV27	.	CASSLTGDYGYTF